This T cell receptor beta chain was identified in a study of blood T cell repertoires in COVID-19. Authors' analysis steps: Using reference gene primer amplification, nucleated cell counts were estimated. Assay: immunoSEQ multiplex PCR; the TCRdb copy retains only in-frame clones and omits some. The V and J calls and clone size come from that table; D and trimming were worked out from the DNA. Altogether 150,000 to 200,000 clones are present, about 88% being singletons, with the ten largest covering roughly 2%. The germline CDR1 and CDR2 sequences are ENHRY and SYGVKD. The CDR3 loop spans 14 amino acids. V shed 4 bases and J 3 bases; nucleotides not matched to a gene: 2.

The TCR was taken from a man aged 18 to 29 who had recovered from COVID-19. The chain is built from TRBV10-3 and TRBJ2-7, with 11 bases fitting TRBD2. Sample: peripheral blood. CDR3 nucleotides: TGTGCCATCAGTGCTGGACTAGCGGGCTACGAGCAGTACTTC. Amino acid sequence: CAISAGLAGYEQYF.